This TCR beta chain was found in a study of early T cells in non-severe SARS-CoV-2 infection. Whole-study context: Unpaired chains resulted from sequencing bulk RNA of unsorted whole blood.

Unique molecular identifier tags were affixed to discrete cDNA molecules. TCRdb itself ran the 5' RACE reads through MiXCR, one entry per CDR3 protein. This sample has tens of thousands of distinct CDR3 sequences, with roughly 8% found just once. Overall study results and limits: Anti-spike CD8 responses were favored by VDJdb matching, which missed private and CD4 specificities.

This CDR3 contains 15 residues. V lost 2 bases to trimming and J lost 4 bases, with 12 bases between them. CDR1 LGHNA and CDR2 YNFKEQ come from the germline V gene. For this clonotype: Its antigen is unknown.

Sequences were obtained from whole blood. The sequence was obtained from an adult who was a healthcare worker with PCR-confirmed SARS-CoV-2 infection or an uninfected control (not recorded which). The J gene is TRBJ2-1, the V gene TRBV4-2; D is ambiguous. CDR3 region: CASSQPDLTYNEQFF. DNA of the CDR3: TGTGCCAGCAGCCAACCAGACCTGACGTACAATGAGCAGTTCTTC.